The rows below give T cell receptor beta chains drawn from one sample of a study of regulatory T cells in long-lasting Graves disease. TCRdb passed the multiplex PCR reads through MiXCR, listing each CDR3 protein once. The sample lists 410,000 or so distinct CDR3 sequences, approximately 15% seen once, with over 15% in the top ten. These sequences were also reported in another study, on T cells in Graves' hyperthyroidism and ophthalmopathy.

The starting material was peripheral blood mononuclear cells (PBMCs), obtained at new diagnosis, from a patient treated with antithyroid drugs. All receptors come from a woman aged 25 to 39 with Graves disease. CDR3s include the opening cysteine and the closing phenylalanine or tryptophan. The D gene is left open where the match is weak.

J gene | V gene | D gene | CDR3 protein
TRBJ1-2 | TRBV10-3 | . | CAISEFETAGGGYTF
TRBJ2-1 | TRBV11-2 | TRBD2 | CASSLATSGGYNEQFF
TRBJ2-3 | TRBV5-4 | . | CASSLVGLSTDTQYF
TRBJ2-3 | TRBV20-1 | TRBD1 | CSARSGQGLDTQYF
TRBJ1-4 | TRBV11-2 | . | CASSLDSDTKLFF
TRBJ2-1 | TRBV12-3/TRBV12-4 | TRBD2 | CASSPRGGTAYNEQFF
TRBJ1-6 | TRBV19 | . | CASSIDSGRSSYNSPLHF
TRBJ2-3 | TRBV6-1 | . | CASSANGLPRDTQYF
TRBJ2-3 | TRBV29-1 | TRBD1 | CSVDLDRGKTDTQYF
TRBJ1-2 | TRBV28 | . | CASSINAAYGYTF
TRBJ2-7 | TRBV20-1 | TRBD2 | CSAPGTSGSELYEQYF
. | TRBV5-1 | . | CASSSFTGRPHNEQFF
TRBJ2-5 | TRBV2 | . | CARRDRIQETQYF
TRBJ1-1 | TRBV28 | . | CASSLGRVTEAFF
TRBJ2-2 | TRBV9 | TRBD2 | CASSYSGNAGELFF
TRBJ2-3 | TRBV4-1 | . | CASSQGVALKADTQYF
TRBJ2-7 | TRBV7-9 | . | CASSTGAGTNSYEQYF
TRBJ2-7 | TRBV12-3/TRBV12-4 | . | CASSLALAPPAYEQYF
TRBJ2-1 | TRBV5-5 | . | CASSGPPADRNNEQFF
TRBJ2-2 | TRBV11-2 | . | CASSPPNRAPFF
TRBJ2-7 | TRBV19 | . | CASSPFGGTVEYEQYF
TRBJ2-7 | TRBV2 | . | CASSAVGPYEQYF
TRBJ2-1 | TRBV11-2 | . | CASSLDASSYNEQFF
TRBJ2-2 | TRBV7-2 | TRBD2 | CASSLGLAGATGELFF
TRBJ2-1 | TRBV20-1 | TRBD2 | CSARALGSGSGNNEQFF
TRBJ1-1 | TRBV5-1 | . | CASSLRSLAVGTEAFF
TRBJ2-2 | TRBV7-2 | . | CASSLLFPDRTGELFF
TRBJ1-1 | TRBV19 | . | CASTPGLLNTEAFF
TRBJ1-2 | TRBV15 | . | CATSRDPDNYGYTF
TRBJ2-7 | TRBV24-1 | . | CATARGARYEQYF
TRBJ2-1 | TRBV20-1 | . | CSASRGVSSYNEQFF
TRBJ2-1 | TRBV3-1 | TRBD1 | CASSQDRVYNEQFF
TRBJ1-1 | TRBV12-5 | . | CASGLVLQVNTEAFF
TRBJ2-7 | TRBV4-1 | . | CASSQDVSGGRQQYF
TRBJ2-7 | TRBV12-3/TRBV12-4 | . | CASSKDTDYEQYF
TRBJ2-7 | TRBV6-1 | . | CAISLAQREQYF
TRBJ1-5 | TRBV6-1 | . | CASGLLAGSSNQPQHF
TRBJ1-5 | TRBV2 | . | CASSPRGREDSNQPQHF
TRBJ1-2 | TRBV28 | . | CASRPNFLLYGYTF
TRBJ2-1 | TRBV5-1 | . | CASSDALAAYSYNEQFF
TRBJ2-1 | TRBV2 | . | CASRREQGTYNEQFF
TRBJ2-1 | TRBV7-9 | TRBD2 | CASSVSHSLAASYNEQFF
TRBJ2-6 | TRBV6-1 | . | CASSEDPSGVNVLTF
TRBJ1-2 | TRBV19 | . | CASGGDPTMGATF
TRBJ1-4 | TRBV6-1 | . | CASRPTSSATNEKLFF
TRBJ1-2 | TRBV19 | TRBD1 | CASRTGDGYTF
TRBJ2-4 | TRBV29-1 | . | CSVEVSGDIQYF
TRBJ1-2 | TRBV2 | . | CASKEEGYGYTF
TRBJ1-6 | TRBV25-1 | TRBD1 | CASSEDRGVAGSPLHF
TRBJ2-3 | TRBV11-3 | TRBD1 | CASSRTGGSTDTQYF
TRBJ2-3 | TRBV18 | TRBD2 | CASTPKTGTSTKNTQYF
TRBJ2-7 | TRBV28 | TRBD1 | CASSYAGTGPYEQYF
TRBJ1-1 | TRBV5-1 | . | CASSPGTMNTEAFF
TRBJ2-3 | TRBV20-1 | . | CSARRLSGAPHGTDTQYF
TRBJ2-3 | TRBV4-1 | TRBD2 | CASSPEAGGSTDTQYF
TRBJ2-7 | TRBV20-1 | TRBD2 | CSARPHTSGREQYF